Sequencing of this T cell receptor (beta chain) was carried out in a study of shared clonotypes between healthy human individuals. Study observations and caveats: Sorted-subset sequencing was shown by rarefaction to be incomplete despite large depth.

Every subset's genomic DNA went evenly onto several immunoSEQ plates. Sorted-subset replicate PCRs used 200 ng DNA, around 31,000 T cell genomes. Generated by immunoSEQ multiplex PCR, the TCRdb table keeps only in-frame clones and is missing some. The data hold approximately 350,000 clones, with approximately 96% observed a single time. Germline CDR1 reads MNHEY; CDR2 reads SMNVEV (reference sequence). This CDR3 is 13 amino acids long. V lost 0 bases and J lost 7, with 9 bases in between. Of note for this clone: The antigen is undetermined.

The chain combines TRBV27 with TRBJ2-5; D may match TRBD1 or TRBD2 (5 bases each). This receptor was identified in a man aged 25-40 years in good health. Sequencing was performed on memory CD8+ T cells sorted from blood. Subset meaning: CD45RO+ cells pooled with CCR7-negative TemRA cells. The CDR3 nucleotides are TGTGCCAGCAGTTTATCGGGGGATGGGACCCAGTACTTC. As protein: CASSLSGDGTQYF.